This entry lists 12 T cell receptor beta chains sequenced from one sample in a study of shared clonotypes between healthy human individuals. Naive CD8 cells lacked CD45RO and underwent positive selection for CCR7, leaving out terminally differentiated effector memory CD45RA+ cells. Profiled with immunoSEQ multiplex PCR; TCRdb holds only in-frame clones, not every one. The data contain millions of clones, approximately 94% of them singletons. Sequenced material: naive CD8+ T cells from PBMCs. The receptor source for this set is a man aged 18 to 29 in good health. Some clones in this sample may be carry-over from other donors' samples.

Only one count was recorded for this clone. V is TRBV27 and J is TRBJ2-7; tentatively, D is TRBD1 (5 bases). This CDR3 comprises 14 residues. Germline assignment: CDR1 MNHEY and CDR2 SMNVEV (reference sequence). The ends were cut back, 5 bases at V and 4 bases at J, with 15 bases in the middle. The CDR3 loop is CASSPQTEEYEQYF. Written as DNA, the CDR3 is TGTGCCAGCAGTCCCCAGACAGAAGAATACGAGCAGTACTTC.

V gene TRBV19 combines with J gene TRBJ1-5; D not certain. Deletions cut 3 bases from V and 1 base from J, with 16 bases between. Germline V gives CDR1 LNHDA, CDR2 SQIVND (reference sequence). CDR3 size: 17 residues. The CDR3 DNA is TGTGCCAGTAGTATCTCATCCCCTCAGGTCAGCAATCAGCCCCAGCATTTT. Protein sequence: CASSISSPQVSNQPQHF.

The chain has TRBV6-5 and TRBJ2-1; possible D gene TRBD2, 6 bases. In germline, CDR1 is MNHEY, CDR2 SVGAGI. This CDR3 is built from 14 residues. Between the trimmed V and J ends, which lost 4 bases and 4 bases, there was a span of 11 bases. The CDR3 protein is CASSSLGLYNEQFF. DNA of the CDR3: TGTGCCAGCAGTTCCCTGGGACTTTACAATGAGCAGTTCTTC.

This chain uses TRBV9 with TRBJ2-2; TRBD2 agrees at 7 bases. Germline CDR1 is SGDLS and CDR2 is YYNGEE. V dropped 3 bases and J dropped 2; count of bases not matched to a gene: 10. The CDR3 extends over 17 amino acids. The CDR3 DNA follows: TGTGCCAGCAGCGCAGCACGGCGGGGGTTAAACACCGGGGAGCTGTTTTTT. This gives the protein CASSAARRGLNTGELFF.

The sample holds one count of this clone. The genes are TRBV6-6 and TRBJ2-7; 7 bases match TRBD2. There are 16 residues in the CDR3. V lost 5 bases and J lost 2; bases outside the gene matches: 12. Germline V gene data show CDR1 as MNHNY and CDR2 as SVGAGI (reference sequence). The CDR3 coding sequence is TGTGCCAGCAGTACCCTGGGAGGGGTGGGCCCCTACGAGCAGTACTTC. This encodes CASSTLGGVGPYEQYF.

In DNA form, the CDR3 reads TGTGCCAGCAGTGATTGGCGGCTGAGCTCTGGAAACACCATATATTTT. Encoded protein: CASSDWRLSSGNTIYF. The V gene is TRBV25-1, the J gene TRBJ1-3; D gene ambiguous. Trimming cost V 3 bases and J 0 bases, with 12 bases left between them. CDR3 length: 16 residues. Germline assignment: CDR1 MGHDK and CDR2 SYGVNS.

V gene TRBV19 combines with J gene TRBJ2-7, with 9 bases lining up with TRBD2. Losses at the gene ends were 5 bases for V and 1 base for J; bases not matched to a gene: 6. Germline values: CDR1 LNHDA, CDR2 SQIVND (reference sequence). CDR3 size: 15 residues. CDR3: CASSAAGGISYEQYF. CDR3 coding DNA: TGTGCCAGTAGTGCAGCGGGGGGAATTTCCTACGAGCAGTACTTC.

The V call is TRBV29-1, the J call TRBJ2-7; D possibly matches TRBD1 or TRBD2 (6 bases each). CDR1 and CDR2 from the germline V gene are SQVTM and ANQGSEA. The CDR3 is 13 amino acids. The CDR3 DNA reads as TGCGCGGGCCTAGGTGGGGGGCCCTACGAGCAGTACTTC. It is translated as CAGLGGGPYEQYF.

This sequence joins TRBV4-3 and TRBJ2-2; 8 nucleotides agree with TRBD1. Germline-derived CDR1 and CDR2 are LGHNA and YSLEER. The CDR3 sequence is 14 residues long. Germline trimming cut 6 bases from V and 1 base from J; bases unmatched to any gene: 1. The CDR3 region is CASRQGVNTGELFF. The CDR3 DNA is TGCGCCAGCAGACAGGGGGTGAACACCGGGGAGCTGTTTTTT.

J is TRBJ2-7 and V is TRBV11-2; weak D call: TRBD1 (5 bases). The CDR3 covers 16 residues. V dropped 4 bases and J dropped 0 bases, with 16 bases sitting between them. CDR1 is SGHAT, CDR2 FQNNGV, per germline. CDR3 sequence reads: CASSSHPSDSSYEQYF. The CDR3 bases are TGTGCCAGCAGCTCCCACCCCTCCGACAGCTCCTACGAGCAGTACTTC.

The CDR3: CASRTIMAGPSSGELFF. CDR3 nucleotide sequence: TGTGCCAGCAGAACTATTATGGCGGGGCCTTCATCCGGGGAGCTGTTTTTT. The chain has TRBV27 and TRBJ2-2, with a tentative D call TRBD2 (6 bases). The CDR3 is 17 amino acids. V was shortened by 6 bases and J by 6 bases, with 23 bases between the two germline ends. Germline CDR1 reads MNHEY; CDR2 reads SMNVEV (reference sequence).

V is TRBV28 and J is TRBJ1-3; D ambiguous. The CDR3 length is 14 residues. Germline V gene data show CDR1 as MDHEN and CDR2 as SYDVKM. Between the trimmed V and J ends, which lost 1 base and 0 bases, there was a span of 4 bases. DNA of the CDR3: TGTGCCAGCAGTTTATACACCTCTGGAAACACCATATATTTT. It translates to CASSLYTSGNTIYF.